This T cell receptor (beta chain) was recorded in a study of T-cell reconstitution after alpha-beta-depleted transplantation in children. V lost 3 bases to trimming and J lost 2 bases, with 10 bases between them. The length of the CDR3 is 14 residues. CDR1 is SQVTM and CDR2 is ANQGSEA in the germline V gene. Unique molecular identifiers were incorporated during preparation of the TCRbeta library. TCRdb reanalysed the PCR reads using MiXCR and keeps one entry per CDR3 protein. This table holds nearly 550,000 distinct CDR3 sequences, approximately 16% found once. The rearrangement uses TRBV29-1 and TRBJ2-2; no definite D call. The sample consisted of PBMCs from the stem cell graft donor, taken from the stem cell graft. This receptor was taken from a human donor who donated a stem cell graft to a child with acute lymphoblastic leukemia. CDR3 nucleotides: TGCAGCGTTGATGCTATGTCAAACACCGGGGAGCTGTTTTTT. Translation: CSVDAMSNTGELFF.